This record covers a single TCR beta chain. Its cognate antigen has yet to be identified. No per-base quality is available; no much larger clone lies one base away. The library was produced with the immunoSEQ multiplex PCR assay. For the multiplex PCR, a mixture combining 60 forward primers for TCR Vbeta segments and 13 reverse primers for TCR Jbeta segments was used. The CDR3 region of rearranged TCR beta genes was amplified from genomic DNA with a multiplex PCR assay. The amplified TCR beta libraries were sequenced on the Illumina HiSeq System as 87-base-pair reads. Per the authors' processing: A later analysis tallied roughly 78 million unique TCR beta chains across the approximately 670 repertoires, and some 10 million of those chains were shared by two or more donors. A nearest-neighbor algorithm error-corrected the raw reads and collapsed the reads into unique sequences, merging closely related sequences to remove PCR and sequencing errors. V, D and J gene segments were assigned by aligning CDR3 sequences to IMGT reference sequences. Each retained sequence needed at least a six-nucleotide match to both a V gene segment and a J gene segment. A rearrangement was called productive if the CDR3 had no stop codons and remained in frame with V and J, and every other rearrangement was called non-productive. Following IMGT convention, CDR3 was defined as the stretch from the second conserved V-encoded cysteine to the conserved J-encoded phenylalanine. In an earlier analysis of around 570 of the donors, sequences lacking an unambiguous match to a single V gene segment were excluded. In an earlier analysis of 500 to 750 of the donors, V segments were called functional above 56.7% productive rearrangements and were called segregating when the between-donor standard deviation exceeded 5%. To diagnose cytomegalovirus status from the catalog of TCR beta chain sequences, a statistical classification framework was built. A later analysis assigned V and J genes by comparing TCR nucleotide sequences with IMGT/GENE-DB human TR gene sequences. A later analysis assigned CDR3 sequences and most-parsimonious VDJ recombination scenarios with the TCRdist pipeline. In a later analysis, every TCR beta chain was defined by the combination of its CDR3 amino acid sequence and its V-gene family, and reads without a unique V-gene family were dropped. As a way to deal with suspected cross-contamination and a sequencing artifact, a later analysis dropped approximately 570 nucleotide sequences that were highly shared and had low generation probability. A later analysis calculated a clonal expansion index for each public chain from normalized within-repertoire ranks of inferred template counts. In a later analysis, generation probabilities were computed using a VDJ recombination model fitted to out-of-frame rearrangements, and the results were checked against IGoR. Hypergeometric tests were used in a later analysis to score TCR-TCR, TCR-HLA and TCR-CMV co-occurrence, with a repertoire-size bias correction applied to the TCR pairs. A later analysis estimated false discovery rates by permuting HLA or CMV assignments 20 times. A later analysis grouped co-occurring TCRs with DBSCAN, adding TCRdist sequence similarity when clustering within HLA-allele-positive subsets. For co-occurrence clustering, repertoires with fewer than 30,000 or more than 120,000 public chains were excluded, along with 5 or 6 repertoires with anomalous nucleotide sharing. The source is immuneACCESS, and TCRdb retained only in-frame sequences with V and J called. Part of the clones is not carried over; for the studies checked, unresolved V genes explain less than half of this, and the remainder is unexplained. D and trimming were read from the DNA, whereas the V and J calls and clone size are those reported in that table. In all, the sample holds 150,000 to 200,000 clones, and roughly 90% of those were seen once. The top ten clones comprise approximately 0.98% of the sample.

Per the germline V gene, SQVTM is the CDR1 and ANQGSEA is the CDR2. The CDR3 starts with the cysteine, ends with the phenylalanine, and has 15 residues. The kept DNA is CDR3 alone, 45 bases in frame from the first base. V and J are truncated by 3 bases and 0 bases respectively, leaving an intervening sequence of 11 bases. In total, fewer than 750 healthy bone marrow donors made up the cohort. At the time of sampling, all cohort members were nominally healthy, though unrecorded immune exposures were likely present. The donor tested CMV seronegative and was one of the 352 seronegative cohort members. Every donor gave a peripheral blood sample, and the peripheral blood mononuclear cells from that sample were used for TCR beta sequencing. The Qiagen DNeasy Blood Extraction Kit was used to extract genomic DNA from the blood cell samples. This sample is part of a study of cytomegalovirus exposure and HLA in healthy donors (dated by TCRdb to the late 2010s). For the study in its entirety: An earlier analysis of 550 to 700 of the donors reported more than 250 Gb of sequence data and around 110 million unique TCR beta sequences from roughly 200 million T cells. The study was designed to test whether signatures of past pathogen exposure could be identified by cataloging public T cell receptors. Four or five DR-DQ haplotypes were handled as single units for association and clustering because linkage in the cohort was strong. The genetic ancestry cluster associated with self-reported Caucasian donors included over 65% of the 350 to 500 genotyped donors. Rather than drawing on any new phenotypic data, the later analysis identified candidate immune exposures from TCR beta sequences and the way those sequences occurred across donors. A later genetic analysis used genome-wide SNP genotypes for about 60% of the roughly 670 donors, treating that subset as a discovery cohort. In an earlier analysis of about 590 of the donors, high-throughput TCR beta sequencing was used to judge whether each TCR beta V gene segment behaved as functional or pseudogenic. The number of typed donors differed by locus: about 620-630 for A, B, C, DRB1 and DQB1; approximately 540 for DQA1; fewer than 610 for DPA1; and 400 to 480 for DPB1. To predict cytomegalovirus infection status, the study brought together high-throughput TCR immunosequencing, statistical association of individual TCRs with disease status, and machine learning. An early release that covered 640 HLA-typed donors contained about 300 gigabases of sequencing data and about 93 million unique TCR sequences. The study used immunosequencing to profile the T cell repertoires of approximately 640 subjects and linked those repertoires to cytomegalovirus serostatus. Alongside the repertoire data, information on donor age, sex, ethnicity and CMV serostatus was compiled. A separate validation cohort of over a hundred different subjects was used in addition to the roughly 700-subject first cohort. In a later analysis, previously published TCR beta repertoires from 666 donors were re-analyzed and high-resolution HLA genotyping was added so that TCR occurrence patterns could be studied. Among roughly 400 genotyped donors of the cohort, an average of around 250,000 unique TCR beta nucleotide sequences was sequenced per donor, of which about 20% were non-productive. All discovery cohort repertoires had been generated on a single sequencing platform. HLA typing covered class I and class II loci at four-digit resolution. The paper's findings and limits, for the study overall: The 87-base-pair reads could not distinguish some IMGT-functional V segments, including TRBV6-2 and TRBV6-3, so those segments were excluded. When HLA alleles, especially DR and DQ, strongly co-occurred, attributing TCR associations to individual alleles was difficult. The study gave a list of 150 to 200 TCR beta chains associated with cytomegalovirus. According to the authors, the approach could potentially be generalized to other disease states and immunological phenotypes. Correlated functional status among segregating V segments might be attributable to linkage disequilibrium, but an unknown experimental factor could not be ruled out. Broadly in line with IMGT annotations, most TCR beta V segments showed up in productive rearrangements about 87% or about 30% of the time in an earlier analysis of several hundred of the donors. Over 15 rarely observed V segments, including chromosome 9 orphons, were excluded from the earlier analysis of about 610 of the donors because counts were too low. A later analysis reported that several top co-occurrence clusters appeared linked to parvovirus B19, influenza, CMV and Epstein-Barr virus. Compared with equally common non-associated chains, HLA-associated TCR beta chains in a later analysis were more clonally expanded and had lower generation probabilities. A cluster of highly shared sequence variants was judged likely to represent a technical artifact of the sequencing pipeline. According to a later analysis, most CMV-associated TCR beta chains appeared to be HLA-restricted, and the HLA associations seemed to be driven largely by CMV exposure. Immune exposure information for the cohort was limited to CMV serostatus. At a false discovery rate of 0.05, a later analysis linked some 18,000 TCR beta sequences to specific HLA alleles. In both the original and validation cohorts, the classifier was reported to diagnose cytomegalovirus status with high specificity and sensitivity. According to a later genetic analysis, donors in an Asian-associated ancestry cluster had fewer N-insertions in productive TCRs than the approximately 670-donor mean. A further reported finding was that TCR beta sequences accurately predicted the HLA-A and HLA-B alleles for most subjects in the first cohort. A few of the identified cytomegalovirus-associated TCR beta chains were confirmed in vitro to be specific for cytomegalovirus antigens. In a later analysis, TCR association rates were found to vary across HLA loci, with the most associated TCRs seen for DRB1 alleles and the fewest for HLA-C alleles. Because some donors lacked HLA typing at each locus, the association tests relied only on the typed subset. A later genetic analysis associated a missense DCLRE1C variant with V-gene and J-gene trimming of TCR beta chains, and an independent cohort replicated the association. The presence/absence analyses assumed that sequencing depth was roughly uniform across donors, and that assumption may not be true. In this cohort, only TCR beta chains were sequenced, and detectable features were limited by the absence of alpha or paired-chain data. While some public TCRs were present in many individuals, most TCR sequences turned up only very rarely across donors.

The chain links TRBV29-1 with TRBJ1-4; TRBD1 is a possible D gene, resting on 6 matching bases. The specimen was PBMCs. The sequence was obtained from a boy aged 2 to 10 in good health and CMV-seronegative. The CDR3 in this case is CSVETGGATNEKLFF. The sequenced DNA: TGCAGCGTTGAGACAGGCGGTGCAACTAATGAAAAACTGTTTTTT.